Presented here are 25 T cell receptor beta chains from one specimen sequenced in a study of cytomegalovirus exposure and HLA in healthy donors. PCR primers comprised 60 Vbeta and 13 Jbeta primers. The protocol was immunoSEQ multiplex PCR, while the TCRdb copy is restricted to in-frame clones and leaves out a portion. This sample carries 200,000 or so clones, more than 75% of them seen once, and the ten largest clones take over 1%. The sequenced sample was PBMCs. These receptors were obtained from a human donor in good health.

This CDR3 is CASSRQTGTDTQYF. As DNA, the CDR3 is TGCGCCAGCAGCCGCCAGACAGGCACAGATACGCAGTATTTT. The chain couples TRBV5-1 to TRBJ2-3, with D tentatively TRBD1 (5 bases). There are 14 residues in the CDR3. The V and J ends lost 4 bases and 1 base respectively, with 10 bases between them. Germline V gene lookup returns CDR1 SGHRS and CDR2 YFSETQ.

The V and J genes are TRBV5-5 and TRBJ2-7, with a tentative D call TRBD2 (7 bases). Germline assignment: CDR1 SGHKS and CDR2 YYEKEE (reference sequence). V lost 0 bases, J lost 4 bases, and 11 bases lay in between. This CDR3 region has 14 residues. This CDR3 reads CASSLVAGAYEQYF. CDR3 nucleotides: TGTGCCAGCAGCTTGGTGGCGGGGGCTTACGAGCAGTACTTC.

The rearrangement joins TRBV14 to TRBJ2-2; D remains ambiguous. Trimming left V 3 bases short and J 4 bases short, with 9 bases between. Germline-derived CDR1 and CDR2 are SGHDN and FVKESK. The CDR3 loop spans 14 amino acids. CDR3 region: CASSQNYATGELFF. CDR3 in DNA: TGTGCCAGCAGCCAGAACTACGCCACCGGGGAGCTGTTTTTT. Filled out from reference TRBV14 and TRBJ2-2, the complete variable domain reads EAGVTQFPSHSVIEKGQTVTLRCDPISGHDNLYWYRRVMGKEIKFLLHFVKESKQDESGMPNNRFLAERTGGTYSTLKVQPAELEDSGVYFCASSQNYATGELFFGEGSRLTVL.

The rearrangement uses TRBV2 and TRBJ2-5; possible D gene TRBD2, 5 bases. This CDR3 has 13 residues. Deletions cut 7 bases from V and 5 bases from J, with 14 bases between. Germline V lookup: CDR1 SNHLY, CDR2 FYNNEI. DNA for the CDR3: TGTGCCAGCATGGGGAGACCCGGGGAGACCCAGTACTTC. It is translated as CASMGRPGETQYF.

The rearrangement links TRBV7-9 to TRBJ2-3; D is ambiguous. This CDR3 spans 15 amino acids. Trimming removed 2 bases from V and 1 base from J, with 10 bases in between. Germline V gene sequence: CDR1 SEHNR, CDR2 FQNEAQ (reference sequence). CDR3 sequence reads: CASSLTRVGTDTQYF. CDR3 nucleotides: TGTGCCAGCAGCTTAACTCGTGTTGGCACAGATACGCAGTATTTT.

The rearrangement joins TRBV5-1 to TRBJ1-1, with D unresolved. With 2 bases removed from V and 10 bases from J, the gap between germline ends came to 12 bases. The CDR3 loop spans 12 amino acids. Germline CDR1 is SGHRS and CDR2 is YFSETQ. The chain's CDR3 is CASSFSGKAAFF. DNA of the CDR3: TGCGCCAGCAGCTTCTCCGGGAAGGCAGCTTTCTTT.

V is TRBV29-1 and J is TRBJ1-1, with 8 bases lining up with TRBD1. The CDR3 runs 12 residues. V dropped 8 bases and J dropped 5; count of bases not matched to a gene: 7. Germline CDR1 and CDR2: SQVTM and ANQGSEA. Written as DNA, the CDR3 is TGCAGCTCTAGACAGGGGATAACTGAAGCTTTCTTT. It encodes CSSRQGITEAFF.

Notes on this clone: The junction departs from the called germline gene at one end, perhaps through a read error. The chain couples TRBV7-9 to TRBJ2-2; a possible D gene is TRBD2 (6 bases). The CDR3 sequence is 16 residues long. Germline V gene sequence: CDR1 SEHNR, CDR2 FQNEAQ (reference sequence). The CDR3 loop is CSSSLERLEHTGELFF. DNA of the CDR3: TGTTCCAGCAGCTTAGAGAGACTAGAGCACACCGGGGAGCTGTTTTTT.

This clone showed up just once. The J gene is TRBJ2-7, the V gene TRBV19; TRBD1 agrees at 9 bases. The CDR3 length is 16 residues. V lost 5 bases, J lost 0 bases, and 8 bases stayed unmatched. The germline V gene has CDR1 LNHDA and CDR2 SQIVND (reference sequence). The chain's CDR3 is CASSYSGTGTSYEQYF. For the CDR3, the DNA is TGTGCCAGTAGTTACTCCGGGACAGGGACCTCCTACGAGCAGTACTTC.

This clone has just a few counts. CDR3 DNA: TGCGCCAGCAGCCAAGATTCGGCGGGGGCTGGTAATGAAAAACTGTTTTTT. Amino acids: CASSQDSAGAGNEKLFF. The chain carries TRBV4-1 and TRBJ1-4, with a weak D call TRBD1 (6 bases). Trimming removed 0 bases at V and 4 bases at J, with 15 bases between. Germline V gene lookup returns CDR1 MGHRA and CDR2 YSYEKL. CDR3 size: 17 residues.

This clone has a handful of counts. The chain carries TRBV30 and TRBJ2-7, with TRBD2 identical over 11 bases. Germline V gives CDR1 GTSNPN, CDR2 SVGIG (reference sequence). This CDR3 region has 14 residues. Trimming removed 4 bases from V and 4 bases from J; junction bases left unmatched: 6. The CDR3 nucleotides are TGTGCCTGGAATCCTAGCGGGAGGACGTACGAGCAGTACTTC. As protein: CAWNPSGRTYEQYF. Full variable domain (rest looked up from reference TRBV30 and TRBJ2-7): SQTIHQWPATLVQPVGSPLSLECTVEGTSNPNLYWYRQAAGRGLQLLFYSVGIGQISSEVPQNLSASRPQDRQFILSSKKLLLSDSGFYLCAWNPSGRTYEQYFGPGTRLTVT.

This sequence joins TRBV6-1 and TRBJ1-1, with 8 bases matching TRBD1. This CDR3 contains 15 residues. Germline V gene data show CDR1 as MNHNS and CDR2 as SASEGT. After removal of 7 bases from V and 4 bases from J, the junction contained 11 bases not matched to a gene. CDR3 bases: TGTGCCAGCATTCCTACCGCCGGACAGGGCACTGAAGCTTTCTTT. Its protein is CASIPTAGQGTEAFF.

The chain joins TRBV10-3 to TRBJ2-1; 11 bases are shared with TRBD2. This CDR3 is built from 15 residues. V was pared by 3 bases and J by 6 bases, with 4 bases of the junction left unmatched. Germline assignment: CDR1 ENHRY and CDR2 SYGVKD. Here the CDR3 reads CAISEPGLAGNEQFF. For the CDR3, the DNA is TGTGCCATCAGTGAACCCGGACTAGCGGGCAATGAGCAGTTCTTC.

A word on this clone: At the DNA level, this CDR3 is encoded by other sequences in the same sample as well. The rearrangement links TRBV19 to TRBJ2-1; 11 bases line up with TRBD2. Germline loops: CDR1 LNHDA, CDR2 SQIVND (reference sequence). The CDR3 is 16 residues long. V lost 5 bases, J lost 4 bases, and 7 bases stayed unmatched. CDR3 residues: CASSWNSGRAYNEQFF. The CDR3 DNA follows: TGTGCCAGTAGTTGGAATAGCGGGAGGGCTTACAATGAGCAGTTCTTC.

V is TRBV9 and J is TRBJ2-1; 8 positions agree with TRBD2. This CDR3 spans 15 amino acids. The germline gives CDR1 SGDLS, CDR2 YYNGEE. J lost 4 bases, V lost 0 bases, and 3 bases had no gene match. CDR3 region: CASSVASGPYNEQFF. The CDR3 DNA is TGTGCCAGCAGCGTAGCTAGCGGGCCGTACAATGAGCAGTTCTTC.

The gene calls are TRBV5-1 and TRBJ1-4; TRBD1 might be the D (5 bases). Trimming removed 2 bases at V and 5 bases at J, with 10 bases between. Germline lookup yields CDR1 SGHRS and CDR2 YFSETQ. The CDR3 is 14 amino acids. CDR3 amino acids: CASSFGAVNEKLFF. The CDR3 DNA sequence: TGCGCCAGCAGCTTTGGGGCGGTGAATGAAAAACTGTTTTTT.

The chain is built from TRBV6-1 and TRBJ2-5; 8 positions match TRBD1. The CDR3 is 14 residues long. Germline loops: CDR1 MNHNS, CDR2 SASEGT. The junction had 9 bases not matched to a gene; V was cut back by 7 bases and J by 5 bases. CDR3 coding DNA: TGTGCCAGCATTGCCGGACAGGGATGGGAGACCCAGTACTTC. This gives the protein CASIAGQGWETQYF.

The rearrangement uses TRBV7-2 and TRBJ1-1; D may be TRBD1 (5 bases). CDR1 SGHTA and CDR2 FQGNSA come from the germline V gene. CDR3 size: 14 residues. V was clipped by 1 base and J by 2 bases, with 8 bases between them. The CDR3 region is CASSLVDSNTEAFF. CDR3 sequence (DNA): TGTGCCAGCAGCTTAGTTGACAGTAACACTGAAGCTTTCTTT.

The count of this clone is one. The chain's CDR3 is CASSLERGEAFF. The CDR3 DNA is TGTGCCAGCAGCTTAGAGAGAGGCGAAGCTTTCTTT. V is TRBV7-9 and J is TRBJ1-1, with no clear D. V was trimmed by 1 base and J by 8 bases, leaving 8 bases between them. The CDR3 runs to 12 residues. Germline CDR1 reads SEHNR; CDR2 reads FQNEAQ (reference sequence).

This chain connects TRBV5-4 to TRBJ1-1; weak D call: TRBD1 (5 bases). This CDR3 region has 15 residues. Germline V CDR1 and CDR2: SGHNT, YYREEE (reference sequence). V gave up 4 bases and J gave up 2 bases, with 15 bases separating them. CDR3 sequence: CASSVFGALNTEAFF. CDR3 nucleotides: TGTGCCAGCAGCGTCTTTGGGGCGCTAAACACTGAAGCTTTCTTT. Full variable domain (outside the CDR3, taken from reference TRBV5-4 and TRBJ1-1): ETGVTQSPTHLIKTRGQQVTLRCSSQSGHNTVSWYQQALGQGPQFIFQYYREEENGRGNFPPRFSGLQFPNYSSELNVNALELDDSALYLCASSVFGALNTEAFFGQGTRLTVV.

This clone was observed a single time. This chain uses TRBV5-1 with TRBJ2-2, with D possibly TRBD2 on 7 matching bases. The CDR3 loop spans 15 amino acids. The V and J ends lost 5 bases and 5 bases respectively, with 16 bases between them. The V gene's germline CDR1 is SGHRS and CDR2 YFSETQ. CDR3 nucleotide sequence: TGCGCCAGCAGATGGGGGGGGCTAGCGACCGGGGAGCTGTTTTTT. Translated: CASRWGGLATGELFF.

The genes are TRBV6-6 and TRBJ2-1, with 12 bases fitting TRBD2. Germline values: CDR1 MNHNY, CDR2 SVGAGI (reference sequence). Trimming at V came to 5 bases and at J to 7 bases, leaving 6 bases not matched to a gene. The CDR3 extends over 15 amino acids. In DNA, the CDR3 is TGTGCCAGCAGTCTAGCGGGAGGGCCGAATAATGAGCAGTTCTTC. It yields the protein CASSLAGGPNNEQFF.

V usage is TRBV5-8 and J usage is TRBJ1-2; the D is unclear. CDR3 length: 14 residues. Germline CDR1 and CDR2: SGHTS and YDEGEE. Trimming removed 0 bases from V and 4 bases from J, with 10 bases in between. Here the CDR3 DNA reads TGTGCCAGCAGCTTGGAAAGCAATTCCTATGGCTACACCTTC. Encoded protein: CASSLESNSYGYTF. The full variable domain, with the rest looked up from reference TRBV5-8 and TRBJ1-2, is EAGVTQSPTHLIKTRGQQATLRCSPISGHTSVYWYQQALGLGLQFLLWYDEGEERNRGNFPPRFSGRQFPNYSSELNVNALELEDSALYLCASSLESNSYGYTFGSGTRLTVV.

The V call is TRBV28, the J call TRBJ2-1; TRBD2 aligns across 9 bases. CDR3 size: 15 residues. The germline V gene encodes CDR1 MDHEN and CDR2 SYDVKM. Trimming cost V 2 bases and J 2 bases; bases outside gene matches: 1. CDR3 coding DNA: TGTGCCAGCAGTTTAGCGGGAGGGACCTACAATGAGCAGTTCTTC. This codes for CASSLAGGTYNEQFF.

The chain couples TRBV2 to TRBJ2-2, with 7 nucleotides matching TRBD2. Germline CDR1 reads SNHLY; CDR2 reads FYNNEI. The CDR3 runs 15 residues. The V gene end was trimmed by 5 bases and the J gene end by 7 bases; junction bases not matched to a gene: 10. CDR3 bases: TGTGCCAGCAGTAAACCGGGACTAACCGTCGGGGAGCTGTTTTTT. Its translation is CASSKPGLTVGELFF.